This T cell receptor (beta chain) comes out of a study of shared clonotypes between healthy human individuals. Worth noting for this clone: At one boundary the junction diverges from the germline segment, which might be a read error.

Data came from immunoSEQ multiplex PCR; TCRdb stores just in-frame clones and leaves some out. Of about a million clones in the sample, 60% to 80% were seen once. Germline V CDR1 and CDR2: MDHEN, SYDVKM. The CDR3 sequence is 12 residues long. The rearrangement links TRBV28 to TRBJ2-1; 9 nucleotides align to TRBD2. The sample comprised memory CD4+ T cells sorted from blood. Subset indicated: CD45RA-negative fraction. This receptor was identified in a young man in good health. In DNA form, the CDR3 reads TGTGCCAGCAGTTTTGTTGCGGGGGGGCTAATCTTC. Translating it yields CASSFVAGGLIF.